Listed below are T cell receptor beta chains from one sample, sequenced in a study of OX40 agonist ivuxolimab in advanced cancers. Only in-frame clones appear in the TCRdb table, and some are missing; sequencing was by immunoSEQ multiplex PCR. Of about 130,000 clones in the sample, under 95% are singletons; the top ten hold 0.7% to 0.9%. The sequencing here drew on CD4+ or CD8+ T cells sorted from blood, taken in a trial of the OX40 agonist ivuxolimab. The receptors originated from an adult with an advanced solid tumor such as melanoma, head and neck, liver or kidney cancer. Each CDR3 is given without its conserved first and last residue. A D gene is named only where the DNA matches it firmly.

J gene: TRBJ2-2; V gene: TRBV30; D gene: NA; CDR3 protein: AWRAEGPGELF
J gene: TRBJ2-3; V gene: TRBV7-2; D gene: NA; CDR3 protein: ASSASTDTQY
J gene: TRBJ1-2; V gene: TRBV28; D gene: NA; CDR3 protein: ASRSTDRLGYT
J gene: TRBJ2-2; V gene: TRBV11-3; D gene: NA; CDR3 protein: ASSLYSGTGELF
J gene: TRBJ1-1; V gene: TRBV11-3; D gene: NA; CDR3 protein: ASSLGEQATEAF
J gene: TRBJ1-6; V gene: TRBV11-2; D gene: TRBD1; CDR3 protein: ASSLGQGLH
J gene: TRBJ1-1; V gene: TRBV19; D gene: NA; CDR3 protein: ASSMVGSMNTEAF
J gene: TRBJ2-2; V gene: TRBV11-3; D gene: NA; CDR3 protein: ASSARQVTGELF
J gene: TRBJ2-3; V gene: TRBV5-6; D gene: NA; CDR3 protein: ASTPPATERTDTQY
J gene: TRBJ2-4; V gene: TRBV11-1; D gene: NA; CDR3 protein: ASSLAVQNIQY
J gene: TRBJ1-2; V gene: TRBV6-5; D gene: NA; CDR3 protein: ASSSPGQRHGYT
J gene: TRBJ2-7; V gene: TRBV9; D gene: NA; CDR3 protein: ASSVQGSSYEQY
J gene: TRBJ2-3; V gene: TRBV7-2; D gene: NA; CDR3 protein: ASSLLGNTDTQY
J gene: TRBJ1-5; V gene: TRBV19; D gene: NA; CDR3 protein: ASSIHDIGNQPQH
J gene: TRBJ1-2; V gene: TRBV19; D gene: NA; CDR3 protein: ASSISRDYGYT
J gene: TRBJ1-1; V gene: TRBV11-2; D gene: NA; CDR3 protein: ASSLDPGTTEAF
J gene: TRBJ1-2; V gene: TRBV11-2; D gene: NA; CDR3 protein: ASSSEGWIYGYT
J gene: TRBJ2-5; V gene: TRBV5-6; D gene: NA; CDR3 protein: ASSLAGARETQY
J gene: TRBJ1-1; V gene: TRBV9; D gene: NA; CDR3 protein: ASSVAEGPRVEAF
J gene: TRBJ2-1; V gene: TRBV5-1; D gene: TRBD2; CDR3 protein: ASSLGGSLGNEQF
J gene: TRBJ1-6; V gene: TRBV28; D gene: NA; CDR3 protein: ASSLPGQDSPLH
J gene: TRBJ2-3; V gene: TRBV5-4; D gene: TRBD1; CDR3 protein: ASSPQTGTAPETSTDTQY
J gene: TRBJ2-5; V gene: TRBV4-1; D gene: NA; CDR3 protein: ASSQDSAGYGETQY
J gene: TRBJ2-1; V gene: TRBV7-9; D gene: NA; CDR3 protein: ASSYYNEQF
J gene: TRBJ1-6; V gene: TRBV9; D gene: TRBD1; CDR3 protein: ASSGAGTGPSPLH
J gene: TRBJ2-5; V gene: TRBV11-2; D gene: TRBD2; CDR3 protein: ASSRTSQRGPPGRETQY
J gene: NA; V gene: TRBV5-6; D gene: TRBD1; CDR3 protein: ASSPGQVYYEQY
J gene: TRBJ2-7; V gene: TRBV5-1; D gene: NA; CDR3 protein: ASSLVGEQY
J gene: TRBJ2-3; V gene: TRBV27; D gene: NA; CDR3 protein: ASSSGPFTIDTQY
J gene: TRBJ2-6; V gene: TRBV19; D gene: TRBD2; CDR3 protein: ASSIFREGTSGANVLT
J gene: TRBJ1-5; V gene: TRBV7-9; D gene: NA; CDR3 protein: ASSGTADQPQH
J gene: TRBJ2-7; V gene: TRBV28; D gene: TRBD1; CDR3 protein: ASRKQGAGEQY
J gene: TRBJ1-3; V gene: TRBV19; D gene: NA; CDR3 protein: ASSMDSRNTIY
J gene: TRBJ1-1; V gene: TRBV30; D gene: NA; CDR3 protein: AWSGVENTEAF
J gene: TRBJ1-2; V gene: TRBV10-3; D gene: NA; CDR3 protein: AISGNDNYGYT
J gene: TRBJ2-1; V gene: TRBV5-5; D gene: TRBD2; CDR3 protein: ASSLGGRALDEQF